These T cell receptor beta chains were read from a single sample in a study of cytomegalovirus exposure and HLA in healthy donors. Data came from immunoSEQ multiplex PCR; TCRdb stores just in-frame clones and leaves some out. The sample lists roughly 100,000 clones, 75% to 85% occurring once. The sequenced sample consisted of PBMCs. Source of these receptors: a man aged 25-45 years in good health and CMV-seropositive. CDR3s include the opening cysteine and the closing phenylalanine or tryptophan. A D gene is named only where the DNA matches it firmly. Some rows mark clone size as missing; the rest say once, few, many or name a class of expanded clone.

j_call: TRBJ2-7
clone_size: NA
v_call: TRBV28
d_call: NA
cdr3_aa: CASSSGTLPYEQYF
cdr3_nt: TGTGCCAGCAGTAGCGGGACACTTCCCTACGAGCAGTACTTC

j_call: TRBJ2-7
clone_size: NA
v_call: TRBV7-2
d_call: NA
cdr3_aa: CASSLLQGSYEQYF
cdr3_nt: TGTGCCAGCAGCCTCTTACAGGGCTCCTACGAGCAGTACTTC

j_call: TRBJ2-4
clone_size: NA
v_call: TRBV27
d_call: TRBD1
cdr3_aa: CASSRDRIDIQYF
cdr3_nt: TGTGCCAGCAGTCGGGACAGGATAGACATTCAGTACTTC

j_call: TRBJ2-7
clone_size: NA
v_call: TRBV7-2
d_call: TRBD1
cdr3_aa: CASSLIGGQGIYEQYF
cdr3_nt: TGTGCCAGCAGCCTCATCGGGGGACAGGGGATCTACGAGCAGTACTTC

j_call: TRBJ2-5
clone_size: once
v_call: TRBV27
d_call: NA
cdr3_aa: CASSPRPYDKAQETQYF
cdr3_nt: TGTGCCAGCAGTCCAAGACCCTATGACAAGGCCCAAGAGACCCAGTACTTC

j_call: TRBJ1-1
clone_size: NA
v_call: TRBV30
d_call: TRBD1
cdr3_aa: CAWITRDRGPNTEAFF
cdr3_nt: TGTGCCTGGATCACTCGGGACAGGGGCCCGAACACTGAAGCTTTCTTT

j_call: TRBJ2-1
clone_size: NA
v_call: TRBV9
d_call: TRBD2
cdr3_aa: CASSVAGGPGNEQFF
cdr3_nt: TGTGCCAGCAGCGTAGCGGGAGGGCCGGGCAATGAGCAGTTCTTC

j_call: TRBJ1-1
clone_size: few
v_call: TRBV4-1
d_call: TRBD1
cdr3_aa: CASSQGGWDRLNTEAFF
cdr3_nt: TGCGCCAGCAGCCAAGGGGGTTGGGACAGACTGAACACTGAAGCTTTCTTT

j_call: TRBJ2-7
clone_size: NA
v_call: TRBV11-2
d_call: NA
cdr3_aa: CASSPMDRSYEQYF
cdr3_nt: TGTGCCAGCAGCCCCATGGACAGATCCTACGAGCAGTACTTC

j_call: TRBJ2-2
clone_size: NA
v_call: TRBV5-6
d_call: NA
cdr3_aa: CASSKQGPGELFF
cdr3_nt: TGTGCCAGCAGCAAGCAGGGTCCCGGGGAGCTGTTTTTT

j_call: TRBJ2-1
clone_size: NA
v_call: TRBV28
d_call: TRBD2
cdr3_aa: CASRLPAGGPNEQFF
cdr3_nt: TGTGCCAGCAGACTCCCAGCGGGAGGGCCCAATGAGCAGTTCTTC

j_call: TRBJ2-1
clone_size: NA
v_call: TRBV7-2
d_call: NA
cdr3_aa: CASSLEGVGEQFF
cdr3_nt: TGTGCCAGCAGCTTAGAAGGAGTTGGTGAGCAATTCTTC

j_call: TRBJ1-5
clone_size: NA
v_call: TRBV19
d_call: NA
cdr3_aa: CASMGYTVNQPQHF
cdr3_nt: TGTGCCAGTATGGGTTACACAGTAAATCAGCCCCAGCATTTT

j_call: TRBJ2-2
clone_size: NA
v_call: TRBV11-2
d_call: TRBD1
cdr3_aa: CASSYQGAGAGELFF
cdr3_nt: TGTGCCAGCAGCTATCAGGGGGCAGGGGCCGGGGAGCTGTTTTTT

j_call: TRBJ2-3
clone_size: NA
v_call: TRBV29-1
d_call: TRBD2
cdr3_aa: CSVKAGGTDTQYF
cdr3_nt: TGCAGCGTTAAGGCGGGAGGCACAGATACGCAGTATTTT

j_call: TRBJ1-5
clone_size: NA
v_call: TRBV7-2
d_call: TRBD1
cdr3_aa: CASSLHQGAGQPQHF
cdr3_nt: TGTGCCAGCAGCCTTCATCAGGGGGCTGGACAGCCCCAGCATTTT

j_call: TRBJ1-1
clone_size: NA
v_call: TRBV19
d_call: NA
cdr3_aa: CASSIFSAGWGTEAFF
cdr3_nt: TGTGCCAGTAGTATATTTTCAGCAGGGTGGGGCACTGAAGCTTTCTTT

j_call: TRBJ1-1
clone_size: NA
v_call: TRBV18
d_call: TRBD1
cdr3_aa: CASSPPNRGTPRTTEAFF
cdr3_nt: TGTGCCAGCTCACCACCGAACAGGGGAACCCCTCGGACTACTGAAGCTTTCTTT

j_call: TRBJ1-6
clone_size: NA
v_call: TRBV30
d_call: TRBD1
cdr3_aa: CARTGGRNSPLHF
cdr3_nt: TGTGCCCGGACAGGGGGGCGAAATTCACCCCTCCACTTT

j_call: TRBJ2-4
clone_size: NA
v_call: TRBV5-1
d_call: NA
cdr3_aa: CASSLAGSGYDIQYF
cdr3_nt: TGCGCCAGCAGCTTGGCTGGTAGCGGTTATGACATTCAGTACTTC

j_call: TRBJ1-4
clone_size: NA
v_call: TRBV10-3
d_call: NA
cdr3_aa: CAISEGGNEKLFF
cdr3_nt: TGTGCCATCAGTGAAGGGGGAAATGAAAAACTGTTTTTT

j_call: TRBJ1-1
clone_size: once
v_call: TRBV29-1
d_call: NA
cdr3_aa: CTGSEGNTEAFF
cdr3_nt: TGCACTGGCAGCGAGGGGAACACTGAAGCTTTCTTT

j_call: TRBJ2-7
clone_size: once
v_call: TRBV6-1
d_call: TRBD1
cdr3_aa: CASNRDRDYEQYF
cdr3_nt: TGTGCCAGCAACCGGGACAGGGACTACGAGCAGTACTTC

j_call: TRBJ1-4
clone_size: NA
v_call: TRBV4-2
d_call: TRBD1
cdr3_aa: CASSPRTGMEKLFF
cdr3_nt: TGTGCCAGCAGCCCACGGACAGGGATGGAAAAACTGTTTTTT

j_call: TRBJ1-1
clone_size: NA
v_call: TRBV5-1
d_call: NA
cdr3_aa: CASSLEGRSMDTEAFF
cdr3_nt: TGCGCCAGCAGCTTGGAAGGGAGGAGCATGGACACTGAAGCTTTCTTT

j_call: TRBJ2-1
clone_size: NA
v_call: TRBV30
d_call: NA
cdr3_aa: CAWSVFPGETYNEQFF
cdr3_nt: TGTGCCTGGAGTGTATTCCCAGGCGAAACCTACAATGAGCAGTTCTTC

j_call: TRBJ2-7
clone_size: NA
v_call: TRBV7-2
d_call: TRBD1
cdr3_aa: CASRRDSYSYEQYF
cdr3_nt: TGTGCCAGCAGACGGGACAGTTACTCCTACGAGCAGTACTTC

j_call: TRBJ1-5
clone_size: NA
v_call: TRBV4-1
d_call: TRBD1
cdr3_aa: CASSQDSGAGGRNQPQHF
cdr3_nt: TGCGCCAGCAGCCAAGATAGTGGAGCAGGGGGCCGCAATCAGCCCCAGCATTTT

j_call: TRBJ2-2
clone_size: NA
v_call: TRBV11-2
d_call: TRBD1
cdr3_aa: CASSLGQGDPGELFF
cdr3_nt: TGTGCCAGCAGCTTAGGACAGGGAGATCCCGGGGAGCTGTTTTTT

j_call: TRBJ2-7
clone_size: NA
v_call: TRBV10-3
d_call: TRBD2
cdr3_aa: CAISEGGRESYF
cdr3_nt: TGTGCCATCAGTGAGGGGGGGAGGGAGTCGTACTTC

j_call: TRBJ1-4
clone_size: NA
v_call: TRBV6-5
d_call: TRBD1
cdr3_aa: CASSSPGTGSEKLFF
cdr3_nt: TGTGCCAGCAGTTCCCCCGGGACAGGAAGCGAAAAACTGTTTTTT

j_call: TRBJ2-7
clone_size: few
v_call: TRBV7-9
d_call: NA
cdr3_aa: CASRGQGGGKQYF
cdr3_nt: TGTGCCAGCAGAGGGCAGGGAGGAGGAAAGCAGTACTTC

j_call: TRBJ1-1
clone_size: NA
v_call: TRBV7-2
d_call: NA
cdr3_aa: CASSPEAGIMNTEAFF
cdr3_nt: TGTGCCAGCAGCCCCGAGGCGGGTATAATGAACACTGAAGCTTTCTTT

j_call: TRBJ2-7
clone_size: few
v_call: TRBV5-6
d_call: TRBD1
cdr3_aa: CASSLVFQGAHEQYF
cdr3_nt: TGTGCCAGCAGCTTGGTATTCCAGGGGGCCCACGAGCAGTACTTC

j_call: TRBJ2-7
clone_size: NA
v_call: TRBV4-2
d_call: NA
cdr3_aa: CASSARGTSPDEQYF
cdr3_nt: TGTGCCAGCAGCGCACGCGGGACCTCCCCCGACGAGCAGTACTTC

j_call: TRBJ2-3
clone_size: NA
v_call: TRBV27
d_call: NA
cdr3_aa: CASSSRQAMSTDTQYF
cdr3_nt: TGTGCCAGCAGTTCTCGACAGGCTATGAGCACAGATACGCAGTATTTT

j_call: TRBJ1-5
clone_size: once
v_call: TRBV6-6
d_call: NA
cdr3_aa: CASSYSGQGNQPQHF
cdr3_nt: TGTGCCAGCAGTTACTCGGGCCAGGGGAATCAGCCCCAGCATTTT

j_call: TRBJ2-7
clone_size: NA
v_call: TRBV18
d_call: TRBD1
cdr3_aa: CASSPSRRTGPHEQYF
cdr3_nt: TGTGCCAGCTCACCAAGTCGAAGGACAGGGCCCCACGAGCAGTACTTC

j_call: TRBJ1-4
clone_size: NA
v_call: TRBV28
d_call: NA
cdr3_aa: CASSWRREKLFF
cdr3_nt: TGTGCCAGCAGTTGGCGGAGGGAAAAACTGTTTTTT

j_call: TRBJ2-3
clone_size: NA
v_call: TRBV7-8
d_call: NA
cdr3_aa: CASSSPLIDTQYF
cdr3_nt: TGTGCCAGCAGCTCCCCGTTAATAGATACGCAGTATTTT

j_call: TRBJ1-2
clone_size: many
v_call: TRBV6-6
d_call: NA
cdr3_aa: CASSHRDYGYTF
cdr3_nt: TGTGCCAGCAGTCACCGGGACTATGGCTACACCTTC

j_call: TRBJ1-3
clone_size: NA
v_call: TRBV9
d_call: TRBD1
cdr3_aa: CASSAEGQRISGNTIYF
cdr3_nt: TGTGCCAGCAGCGCCGAGGGACAGCGGATCTCTGGAAACACCATATATTTT

j_call: TRBJ1-2
clone_size: NA
v_call: TRBV27
d_call: NA
cdr3_aa: CASSWRRGIGGYTF
cdr3_nt: TGTGCCAGCAGTTGGCGTCGAGGGATTGGTGGCTACACCTTC

j_call: TRBJ1-4
clone_size: NA
v_call: TRBV5-5
d_call: TRBD1
cdr3_aa: CASSLVQGGEKLFF
cdr3_nt: TGTGCCAGCAGCTTGGTCCAGGGGGGTGAAAAACTGTTTTTT

j_call: TRBJ2-7
clone_size: NA
v_call: TRBV25-1
d_call: NA
cdr3_aa: CASRTVGSYEQYF
cdr3_nt: TGTGCCAGCAGAACAGTCGGATCCTACGAGCAGTACTTC

j_call: TRBJ1-5
clone_size: NA
v_call: TRBV10-2
d_call: NA
cdr3_aa: CASQGFGNSNQPQHF
cdr3_nt: TGCGCCAGCCAGGGTTTTGGGAATAGCAATCAGCCCCAGCATTTT

j_call: TRBJ1-1
clone_size: NA
v_call: TRBV6-5
d_call: NA
cdr3_aa: CASRVGDSEAFF
cdr3_nt: TGTGCCAGCAGGGTGGGAGATTCAGAGGCTTTCTTT

j_call: TRBJ2-1
clone_size: NA
v_call: TRBV7-9
d_call: NA
cdr3_aa: CASSLARGSYNEQFF
cdr3_nt: TGTGCCAGCAGCTTAGCACGGGGATCCTACAATGAGCAGTTCTTC

j_call: TRBJ1-1
clone_size: few
v_call: TRBV6-6
d_call: NA
cdr3_aa: CASSKDTDTEAFF
cdr3_nt: TGTGCCAGCAGCAAGGACACAGACACTGAAGCTTTCTTT

j_call: TRBJ1-3
clone_size: NA
v_call: TRBV6-5
d_call: NA
cdr3_aa: CASSLTGFSGNTIYF
cdr3_nt: TGTGCCAGCAGTTTAACAGGGTTCTCTGGAAACACCATATATTTT

j_call: TRBJ1-4
clone_size: NA
v_call: TRBV28
d_call: TRBD1
cdr3_aa: CASSSRQGMDEKLFF
cdr3_nt: TGTGCCAGCAGTTCTAGACAGGGTATGGATGAAAAACTGTTTTTT

j_call: TRBJ2-1
clone_size: NA
v_call: TRBV27
d_call: NA
cdr3_aa: CASSPFLAFSYNEQFF
cdr3_nt: TGTGCCAGCAGTCCATTCCTAGCGTTTAGTTACAATGAGCAGTTCTTC

j_call: TRBJ2-7
clone_size: NA
v_call: TRBV30
d_call: NA
cdr3_aa: CAWSRVPAYEQYF
cdr3_nt: TGTGCCTGGAGTCGAGTACCCGCCTACGAGCAGTACTTC

j_call: TRBJ1-4
clone_size: NA
v_call: TRBV18
d_call: TRBD1
cdr3_aa: CASSPRTGRDEKLFF
cdr3_nt: TGTGCCAGCTCACCACGGACAGGGAGAGATGAAAAGCTGTTTTTT

j_call: TRBJ2-5
clone_size: NA
v_call: TRBV27
d_call: NA
cdr3_aa: CASSFGGAGETQYF
cdr3_nt: TGTGCCAGCAGTTTCGGAGGGGCGGGAGAGACCCAGTACTTC

j_call: TRBJ2-1
clone_size: once
v_call: TRBV7-9
d_call: TRBD1
cdr3_aa: CASSLGHPGGWNEQFF
cdr3_nt: TGTGCCAGCAGCTTAGGACATCCAGGGGGCTGGAATGAGCAGTTCTTC

j_call: TRBJ2-2
clone_size: NA
v_call: TRBV27
d_call: NA
cdr3_aa: CASSVPGVPGELFF
cdr3_nt: TGTGCCAGCAGCGTTCCGGGAGTACCAGGGGAGCTGTTTTTT

j_call: TRBJ1-1
clone_size: NA
v_call: TRBV5-4
d_call: NA
cdr3_aa: CASSWGGRVMNTEAFF
cdr3_nt: TGTGCCAGCAGCTGGGGGGGCAGGGTGATGAACACTGAAGCTTTCTTT

j_call: TRBJ1-1
clone_size: once
v_call: TRBV25-1
d_call: NA
cdr3_aa: CASEGGGQTEAFF
cdr3_nt: TGTGCCAGCGAGGGTGGAGGGCAGACTGAAGCTTTCTTT

j_call: TRBJ1-2
clone_size: NA
v_call: TRBV27
d_call: NA
cdr3_aa: CASSSDAFEGYGYTF
cdr3_nt: TGTGCCAGCAGTTCGGACGCCTTTGAGGGCTATGGCTACACCTTC